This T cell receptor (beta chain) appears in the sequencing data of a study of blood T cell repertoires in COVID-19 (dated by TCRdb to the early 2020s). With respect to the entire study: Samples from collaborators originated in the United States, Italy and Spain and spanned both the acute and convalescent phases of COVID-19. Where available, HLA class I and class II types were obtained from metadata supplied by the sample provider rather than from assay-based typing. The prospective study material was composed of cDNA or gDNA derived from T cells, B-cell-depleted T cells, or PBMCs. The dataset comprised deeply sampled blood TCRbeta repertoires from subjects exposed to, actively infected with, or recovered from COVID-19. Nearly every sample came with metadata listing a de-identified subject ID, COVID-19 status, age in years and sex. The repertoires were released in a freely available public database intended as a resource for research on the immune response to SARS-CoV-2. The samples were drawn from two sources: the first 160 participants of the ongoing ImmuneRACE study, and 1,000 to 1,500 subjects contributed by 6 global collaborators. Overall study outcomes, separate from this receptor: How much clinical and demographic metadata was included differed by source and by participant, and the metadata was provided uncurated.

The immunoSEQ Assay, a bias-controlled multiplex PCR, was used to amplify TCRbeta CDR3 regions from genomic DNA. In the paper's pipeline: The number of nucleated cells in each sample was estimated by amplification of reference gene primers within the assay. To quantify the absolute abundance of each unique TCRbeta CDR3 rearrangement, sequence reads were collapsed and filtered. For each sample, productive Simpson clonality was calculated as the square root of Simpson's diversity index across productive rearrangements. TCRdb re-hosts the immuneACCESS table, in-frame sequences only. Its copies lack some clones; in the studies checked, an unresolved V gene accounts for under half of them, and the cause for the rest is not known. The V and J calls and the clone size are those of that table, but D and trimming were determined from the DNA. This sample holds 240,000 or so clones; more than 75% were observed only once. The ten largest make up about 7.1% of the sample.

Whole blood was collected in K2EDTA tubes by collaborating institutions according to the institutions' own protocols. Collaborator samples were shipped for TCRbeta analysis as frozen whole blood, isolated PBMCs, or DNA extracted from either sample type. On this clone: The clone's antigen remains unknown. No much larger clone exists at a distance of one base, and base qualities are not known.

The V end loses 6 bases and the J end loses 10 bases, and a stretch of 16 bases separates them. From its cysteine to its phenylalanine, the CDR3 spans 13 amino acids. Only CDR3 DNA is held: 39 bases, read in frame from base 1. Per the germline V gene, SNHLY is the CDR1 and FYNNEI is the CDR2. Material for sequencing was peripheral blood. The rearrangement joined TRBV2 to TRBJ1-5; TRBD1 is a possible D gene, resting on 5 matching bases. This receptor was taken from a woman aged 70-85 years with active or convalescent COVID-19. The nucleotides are TGTGCCAGCAGCGAGGGGAGGAATCGACCCCAGCATTTT. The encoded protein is CASSEGRNRPQHF.